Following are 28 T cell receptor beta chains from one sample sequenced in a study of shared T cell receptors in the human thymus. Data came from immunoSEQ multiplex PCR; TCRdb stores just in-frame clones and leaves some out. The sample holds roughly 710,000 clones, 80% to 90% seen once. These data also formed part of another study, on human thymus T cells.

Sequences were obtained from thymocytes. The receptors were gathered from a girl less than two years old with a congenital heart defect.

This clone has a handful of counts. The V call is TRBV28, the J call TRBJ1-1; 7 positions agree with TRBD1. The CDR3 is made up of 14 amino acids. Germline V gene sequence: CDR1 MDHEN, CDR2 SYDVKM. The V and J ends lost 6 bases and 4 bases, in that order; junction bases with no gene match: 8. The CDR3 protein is CASRKSTGITEAFF. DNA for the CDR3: TGTGCCAGCAGAAAATCGACAGGGATCACTGAAGCTTTCTTT.

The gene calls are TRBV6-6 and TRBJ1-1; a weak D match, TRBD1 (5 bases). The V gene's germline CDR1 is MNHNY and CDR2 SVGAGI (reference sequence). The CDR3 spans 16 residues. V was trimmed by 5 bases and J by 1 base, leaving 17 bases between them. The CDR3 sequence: CASSGLRTGTNTEAFF. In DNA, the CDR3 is TGTGCCAGCAGTGGATTGAGAACAGGCACGAACACTGAAGCTTTCTTT.

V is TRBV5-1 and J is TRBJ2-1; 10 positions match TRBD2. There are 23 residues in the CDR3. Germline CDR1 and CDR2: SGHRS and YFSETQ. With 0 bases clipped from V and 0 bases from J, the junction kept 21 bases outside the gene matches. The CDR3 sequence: CASSLVPKASGGDCRSSYNEQFF. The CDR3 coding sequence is TGCGCCAGCAGCTTGGTCCCGAAGGCTAGCGGGGGTGATTGTCGGAGCTCCTACAATGAGCAGTTCTTC. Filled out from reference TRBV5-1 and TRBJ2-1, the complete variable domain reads KAGVTQTPRYLIKTRGQQVTLSCSPISGHRSVSWYQQTPGQGLQFLFEYFSETQRNKGNFPGRFSGRQFSNSRSEMNVSTLELGDSALYLCASSLVPKASGGDCRSSYNEQFFGPGTRLTVL.

The CDR3 region has the DNA TGTGCCAGCAGCGTAGGTGCGATGACAGACCCGAACTATGGCTACACCTTC. Its translation is CASSVGAMTDPNYGYTF. This rearrangement joins TRBV9 to TRBJ1-2; D possibly corresponds to TRBD1 (5 bases). The CDR3 is made up of 17 amino acids. V gave up 0 bases and J gave up 2 bases, with 17 bases separating them. Germline V gives CDR1 SGDLS, CDR2 YYNGEE.

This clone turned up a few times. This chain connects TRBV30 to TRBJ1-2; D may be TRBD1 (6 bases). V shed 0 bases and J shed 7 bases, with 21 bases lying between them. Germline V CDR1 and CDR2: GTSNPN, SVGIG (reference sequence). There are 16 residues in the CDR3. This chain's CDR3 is CAWSVPPPAGVRGYTF. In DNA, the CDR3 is TGTGCCTGGAGTGTACCGCCCCCTGCAGGGGTGCGTGGCTACACCTTC.

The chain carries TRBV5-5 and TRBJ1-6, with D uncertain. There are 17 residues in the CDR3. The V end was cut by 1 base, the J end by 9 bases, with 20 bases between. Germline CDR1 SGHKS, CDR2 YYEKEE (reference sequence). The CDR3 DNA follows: TGTGCCAGCAGCTTGTTCCCGGGCGGGAAGGTTGTTTCACCCCTCCACTTT. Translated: CASSLFPGGKVVSPLHF.

The CDR3, as DNA: TGTGCCAGCAGTTATATCCGGACAGGTAATGAAGCTTTCTTT. Translating it yields CASSYIRTGNEAFF. The genes are TRBV6-6 and TRBJ1-1, with 7 bases that match TRBD1. V was clipped by 3 bases and J by 7 bases; unmatched bases: 8. Germline V CDR1 and CDR2: MNHNY, SVGAGI (reference sequence). There are 14 residues in the CDR3.

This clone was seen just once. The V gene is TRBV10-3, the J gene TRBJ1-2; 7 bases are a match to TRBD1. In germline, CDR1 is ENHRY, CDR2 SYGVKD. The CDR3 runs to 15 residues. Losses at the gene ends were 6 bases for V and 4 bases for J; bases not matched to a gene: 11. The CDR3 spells CAISPERGHCYGYTF. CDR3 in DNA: TGTGCCATCAGCCCGGAAAGGGGGCACTGCTATGGCTACACCTTC.

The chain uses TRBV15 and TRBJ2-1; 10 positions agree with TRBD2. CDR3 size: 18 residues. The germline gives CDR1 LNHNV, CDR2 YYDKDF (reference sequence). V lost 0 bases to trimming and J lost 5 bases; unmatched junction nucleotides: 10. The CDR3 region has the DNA TGTGCCACCAGCAGAGACCGGGGTGGAGCGGGGGGGCACAATGAGCAGTTCTTC. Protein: CATSRDRGGAGGHNEQFF.

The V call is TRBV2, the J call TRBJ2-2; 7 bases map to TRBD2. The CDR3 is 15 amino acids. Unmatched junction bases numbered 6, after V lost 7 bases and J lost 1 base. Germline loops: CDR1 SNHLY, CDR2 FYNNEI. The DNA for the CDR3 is TGTGCCAGCATGATTGGGGGGGTGAACACCGGGGAGCTGTTTTTT. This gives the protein CASMIGGVNTGELFF.

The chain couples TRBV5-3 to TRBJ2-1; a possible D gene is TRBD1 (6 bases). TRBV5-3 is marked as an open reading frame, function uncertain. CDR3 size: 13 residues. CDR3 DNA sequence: TGTTCTTCGGGACAACCGAACTACAATGAGCAGTTCTTC. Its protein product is CSSGQPNYNEQFF.

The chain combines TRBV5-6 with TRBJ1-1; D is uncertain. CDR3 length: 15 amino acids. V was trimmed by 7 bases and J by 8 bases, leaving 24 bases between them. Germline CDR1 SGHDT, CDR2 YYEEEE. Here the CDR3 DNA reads TGTGCCAGCTCGCGGGGAGGGTTCCAAAGACGCGAAGCTTTCTTT. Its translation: CASSRGGFQRREAFF.

The CDR3 reads CASRPRGRGPNQPQHF. CDR3 bases: TGTGCCAGCAGGCCCCGGGGCAGGGGGCCCAATCAGCCCCAGCATTTT. This rearrangement joins TRBV27 to TRBJ1-5, with 8 nucleotides matching TRBD1. This CDR3 contains 16 residues. CDR1 is MNHEY and CDR2 is SMNVEV in the germline V gene (reference sequence). Unmatched junction bases numbered 10, after V lost 6 bases and J lost 3 bases.

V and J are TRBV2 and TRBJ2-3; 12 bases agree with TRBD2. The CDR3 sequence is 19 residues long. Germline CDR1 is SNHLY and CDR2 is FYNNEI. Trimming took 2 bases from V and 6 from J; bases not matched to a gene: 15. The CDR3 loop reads CASSERLAGGPSRGDTQYF. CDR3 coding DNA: TGTGCCAGCAGTGAACGGCTAGCGGGGGGGCCCTCGAGGGGGGATACGCAGTATTTT.

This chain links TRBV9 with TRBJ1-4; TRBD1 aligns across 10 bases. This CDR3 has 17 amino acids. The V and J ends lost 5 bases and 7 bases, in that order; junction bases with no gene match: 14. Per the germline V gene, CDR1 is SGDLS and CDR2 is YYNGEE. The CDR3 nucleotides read TGTGCCAGCAGTCTCCGGGACAGGGGTAATGGAACTGAAAAACTGTTTTTT. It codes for CASSLRDRGNGTEKLFF. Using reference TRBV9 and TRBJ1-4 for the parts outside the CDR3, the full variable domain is DSGVTQTPKHLITATGQRVTLRCSPRSGDLSVYWYQQSLDQGLQFLIQYYNGEERAKGNILERFSAQQFPDLHSELNLSSLELGDSALYFCASSLRDRGNGTEKLFFGSGTQLSVL.

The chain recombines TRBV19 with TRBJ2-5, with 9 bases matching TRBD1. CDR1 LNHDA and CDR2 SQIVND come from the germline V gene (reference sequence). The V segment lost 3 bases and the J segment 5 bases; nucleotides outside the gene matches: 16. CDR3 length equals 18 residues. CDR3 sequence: CASSMEVLNRGLGETQYF. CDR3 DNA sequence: TGTGCCAGTAGTATGGAGGTGTTGAACAGGGGGCTGGGGGAGACCCAGTACTTC.

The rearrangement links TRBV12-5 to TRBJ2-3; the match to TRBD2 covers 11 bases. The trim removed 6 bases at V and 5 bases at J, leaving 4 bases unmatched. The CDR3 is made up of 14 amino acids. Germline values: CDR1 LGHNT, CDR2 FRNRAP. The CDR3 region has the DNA TGTGCTAGTGGGGCTAGCGGGGGGAGAGATACGCAGTATTTT. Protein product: CASGASGGRDTQYF.

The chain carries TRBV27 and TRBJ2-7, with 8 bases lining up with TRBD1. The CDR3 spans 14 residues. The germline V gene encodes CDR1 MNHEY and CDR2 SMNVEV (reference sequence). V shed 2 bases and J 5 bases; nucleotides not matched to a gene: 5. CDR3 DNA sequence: TGTGCCAGCAGTTTAGCCGGGACAGGCAACGAGCAGTACTTC. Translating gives CASSLAGTGNEQYF.

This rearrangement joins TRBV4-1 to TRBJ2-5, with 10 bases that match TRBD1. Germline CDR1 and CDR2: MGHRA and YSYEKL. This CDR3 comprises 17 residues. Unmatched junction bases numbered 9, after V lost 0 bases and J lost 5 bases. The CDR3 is CASSQESRRDRGETQYF. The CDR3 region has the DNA TGCGCCAGCAGCCAAGAATCGCGCCGGGACAGGGGTGAGACCCAGTACTTC.

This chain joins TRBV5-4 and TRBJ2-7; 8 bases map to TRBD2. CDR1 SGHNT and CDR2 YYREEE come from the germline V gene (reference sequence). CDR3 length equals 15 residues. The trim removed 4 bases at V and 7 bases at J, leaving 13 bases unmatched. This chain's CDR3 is CASSIPTGGGREQYF. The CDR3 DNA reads TGTGCCAGCAGCATCCCGACTGGCGGGGGGCGAGAGCAGTACTTC.

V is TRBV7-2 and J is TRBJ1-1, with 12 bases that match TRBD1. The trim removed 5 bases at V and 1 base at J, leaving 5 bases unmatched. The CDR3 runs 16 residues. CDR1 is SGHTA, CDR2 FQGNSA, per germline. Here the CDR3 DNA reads TGTGCCAGCAGCCGGGACAGGGGGCTAGCGAACACTGAAGCTTTCTTT. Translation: CASSRDRGLANTEAFF.

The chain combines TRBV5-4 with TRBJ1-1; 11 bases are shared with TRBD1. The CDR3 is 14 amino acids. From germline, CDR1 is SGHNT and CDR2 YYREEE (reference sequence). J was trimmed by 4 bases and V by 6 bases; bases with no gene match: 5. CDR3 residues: CASISGTGGTEAFF. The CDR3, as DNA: TGTGCCAGCATATCCGGGACAGGGGGCACTGAAGCTTTCTTT.

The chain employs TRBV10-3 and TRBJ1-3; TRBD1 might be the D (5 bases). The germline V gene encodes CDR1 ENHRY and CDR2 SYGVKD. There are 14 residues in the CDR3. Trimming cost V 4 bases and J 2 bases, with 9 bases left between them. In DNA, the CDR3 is TGTGCCATCAGTGGGGGACTTGCTGGAAACACCATATATTTT. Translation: CAISGGLAGNTIYF.

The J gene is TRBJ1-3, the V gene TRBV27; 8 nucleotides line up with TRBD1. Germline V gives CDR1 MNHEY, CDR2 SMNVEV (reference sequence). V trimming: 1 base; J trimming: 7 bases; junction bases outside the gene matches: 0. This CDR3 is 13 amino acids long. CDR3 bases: TGTGCCAGCAGTTTATACAGGGGGAACACCATATATTTT. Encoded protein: CASSLYRGNTIYF.

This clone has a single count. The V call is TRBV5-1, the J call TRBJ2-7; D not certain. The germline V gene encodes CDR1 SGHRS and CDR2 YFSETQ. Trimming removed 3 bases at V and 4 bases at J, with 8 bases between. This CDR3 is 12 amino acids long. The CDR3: CASSSERYEQYF. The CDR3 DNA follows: TGCGCCAGCAGCTCGGAGCGATACGAGCAGTACTTC.

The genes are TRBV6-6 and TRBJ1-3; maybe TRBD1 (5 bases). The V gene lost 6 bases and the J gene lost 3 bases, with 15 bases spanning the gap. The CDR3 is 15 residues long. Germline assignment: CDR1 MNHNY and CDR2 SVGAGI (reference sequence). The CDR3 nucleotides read TGTGCCAGCAGACTACAGGAGACCTTTGGAAACACCATATATTTT. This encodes CASRLQETFGNTIYF.

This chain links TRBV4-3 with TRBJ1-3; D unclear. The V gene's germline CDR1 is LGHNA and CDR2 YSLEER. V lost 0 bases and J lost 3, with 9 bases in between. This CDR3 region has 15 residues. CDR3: CASSQDAGDGNTIYF. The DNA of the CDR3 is TGCGCCAGCAGCCAAGACGCCGGGGATGGAAACACCATATATTTT.

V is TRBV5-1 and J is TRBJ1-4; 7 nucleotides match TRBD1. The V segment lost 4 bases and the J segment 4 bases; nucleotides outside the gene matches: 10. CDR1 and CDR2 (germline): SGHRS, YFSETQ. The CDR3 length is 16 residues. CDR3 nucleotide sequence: TGCGCCAGCAGCCGAAAAAACAGGGGAGGTAATGAAAAACTGTTTTTT. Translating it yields CASSRKNRGGNEKLFF.